These T cell receptor beta chains were read from a single sample in a study of blood T cell repertoires in COVID-19. Clones were sequenced by immunoSEQ multiplex PCR, and TCRdb holds only the in-frame ones, with some missing. The table lists 250,000 to 350,000 clones, roughly 90% of them singletons. Sequenced: peripheral blood. The source of these receptors is a woman in her fifties or sixties with acute or convalescent COVID-19. Each CDR3 is given with its conserved first and last residue. The D gene is left open where the match is weak.

v_call d_call cdr3_aa
TRBV19 . CATRNLVSYNEQFF
TRBV3-1/TRBV3-2 TRBD1 CASSQIRDRAEETQYF
TRBV11-2 . CASSLDGRGNEQFF
TRBV10-1 . CASKGYSYEQYF
TRBV19 . CASSAFDSYLVEGYTF
TRBV4-1 TRBD2 CASSQVLPLGGSDEQYF
TRBV4-2 TRBD2 CASSQDLSGGLMNEQFF
TRBV7-8 TRBD1 CASSSMTGGNYGYTF
TRBV15 TRBD1 CATSRYDRVTEAFF
TRBV7-2 TRBD1 CASSLVWDRAGEKLFF
TRBV4-2 TRBD2 CASSQEPVAGANNEQFF
TRBV11-2 TRBD2 CASSFQSGRATDTQYF
TRBV10-3 TRBD1 CAISGQGREQYF
TRBV15 TRBD1 CATSRDGTGWLGTDTQYF
TRBV3-1/TRBV3-2 TRBD2 CASSQDSGRGSSYEQYF
TRBV6-4 . CASSNKPNTEAFF
TRBV19 TRBD1 CASSPGQVAGGTEAFF
TRBV28 TRBD1 CASRGDRGGSGTEAFF
TRBV19 TRBD2 CASSIVGGRAPNEQFF
TRBV7-2 . CASSRNSRELFF
TRBV24-1 TRBD1 CAVGTGGKNEQFF
TRBV6-6 TRBD1 CASSSSRDRGCWWASGASSYEQYF
TRBV5-1 TRBD1 CASSADRVPYEQYF
TRBV21-1 . CASSKVEGGGNQPQHF
TRBV5-1 . CASNLAEQRRNTEAFF
TRBV2 . CASTEGAGTEAFF
TRBV11-3 . CASSTGPGELFF
TRBV3-1/TRBV3-2 TRBD1 CASSPRPGQGAYGANVLTF
TRBV28 . CASSLGWGGGYTF
TRBV6-6 . CAIRTEGNTGELFF
TRBV7-9 TRBD2 CASSLEFAGDYTGELFF
TRBV7-9 . CASSLIKEVNTEAFF
TRBV28 TRBD1 CASRNRDRSKDEQYF
TRBV4-2 . CASSQWGLGSTEAFF
TRBV27 . CASSPQGGVTGELFF
TRBV7-7 TRBD2 CASSLREGLNEQFF
TRBV5-4 TRBD1 CASSLVGGPETQYF
TRBV23-1 . CASSQSRDGVSNSPLHF
TRBV9 TRBD2 CASSVGLAGGGETQYF
TRBV28 TRBD1 CASSPTGGQETQYF
TRBV11-2 . CASSPSGARVNEKLFF
TRBV6-6 TRBD2 CASSPTSSGTGELFF
TRBV10-1 . CASSPTRVDYGYTF
TRBV28 . CASSLRTLLVSYEQYF
TRBV7-2 TRBD2 CASSSGTSGFTSYEQYF
TRBV6-4 TRBD1 CASRFTGGGEQFF
TRBV2 TRBD1 CASGDRGSFGNIQYF
TRBV27 . CASSPLGENEKLFF
TRBV7-3 . CASSLGTLPEAFF
TRBV27 . CASSPLRDKPFYGYTF
TRBV7-2 TRBD1 CASSLGMTGSTFIYEQYF
TRBV28 . CASTPRRNTEAFF
TRBV10-3 . CAISLENEKLFF
TRBV2 . CASSDGGISQETQYF
TRBV18 TRBD2 CASSGLAGTDTQYF
TRBV7-9 . CASSAGVGANVLTF
TRBV9 TRBD1 CASSFGTGNTEAFF
TRBV9 TRBD1 CASSVLQGVNYGYTF
TRBV7-2 . CASSLPSINEQFF